This passage covers 13 T cell receptor beta chains from one sample sequenced in a study of CD8 T cells in ankylosing spondylitis. Findings and caveats of the study: Roughly eight highly homologous variants made up a TCR beta motif that seemed to typify ankylosing spondylitis blood.

TCRdb re-called the 5' RACE reads with MiXCR, one entry per CDR3 protein. The sample consists of more than 500,000 distinct CDR3 sequences, approximately 5.3% of them appearing once. Their antigens are not known. Sequences were obtained from blood, either unsorted or a sorted T cell fraction (not recorded which). The receptor source for this set is a male donor with ankylosing spondylitis.

This clonotype was seen at least ten times. The rearrangement uses TRBV24-1 and TRBJ1-2; D possibly corresponds to TRBD1 (6 bases). Trimming left V 1 base short and J 8 bases short, with 16 bases between. This CDR3 is built from 15 residues. Germline V gene data show CDR1 as KGHDR and CDR2 as SFDVKD. For the CDR3, the DNA is TGTGCCACCAGTGATTTCCAACAGGGAAGGGAGGGCTACACCTTC. It codes for CATSDFQQGREGYTF.

In this sample, this clonotype turned up many times. The V call is TRBV29-1, the J call TRBJ2-3, with D perhaps TRBD1 or TRBD2 (5 bases each). CDR1 is SQVTM and CDR2 is ANQGSEA in the germline V gene. Trimming shortened V by 4 bases and J by 5 bases, and 16 bases separated the two germline ends. The CDR3 sequence is 14 residues long. CDR3 loop: CSVVSGTAGDTQYF. The CDR3 nucleotides read TGCAGCGTTGTTTCCGGGACCGCGGGAGATACGCAGTATTTT.

The sample holds many counts of this clonotype. This chain uses TRBV20-1 with TRBJ2-3; D remains ambiguous. CDR1 is DFQATT, CDR2 SNEGSKA, per germline (reference sequence). The CDR3 has 12 residues. The germline V and J ends were trimmed by 0 bases and 4 bases, with 5 bases remaining between them. This CDR3 is CSARDPADTQYF. CDR3 in DNA: TGCAGTGCTAGAGATCCGGCAGATACGCAGTATTTT.

The chain carries TRBV4-1 and TRBJ2-5; D assignment may be TRBD1 or TRBD2 (6 bases each). The CDR3 spans 16 residues. CDR1 and CDR2 from the germline V gene are MGHRA and YSYEKL. V lost 1 base and J lost 4, with 16 bases in between. The CDR3 here is CASSQGPGAQVETQYF. As DNA, the CDR3 is TGCGCCAGCAGCCAAGGGCCGGGGGCGCAGGTAGAGACCCAGTACTTC.

The sample holds many counts of this clonotype. The rearrangement joins TRBV5-1 to TRBJ2-1; tentative D call: TRBD1 (6 bases). Germline V CDR1 and CDR2: SGHRS, YFSETQ. The CDR3 covers 13 residues. With 3 bases removed from V and 3 bases from J, the gap between germline ends came to 7 bases. CDR3 loop: CASSSDSYNEQFF. CDR3 nucleotide sequence: TGCGCCAGCAGCTCGGACAGCTACAATGAGCAGTTCTTC. The full variable domain, completed using reference TRBV5-1 and TRBJ2-1, is KAGVTQTPRYLIKTRGQQVTLSCSPISGHRSVSWYQQTPGQGLQFLFEYFSETQRNKGNFPGRFSGRQFSNSRSEMNVSTLELGDSALYLCASSSDSYNEQFFGPGTRLTVL.

This clonotype was counted ten times or more. The genes are TRBV27 and TRBJ1-3, with D maybe TRBD1 (5 bases). V lost 0 bases and J lost 3, with 12 bases in between. The CDR3 spans 16 residues. Per germline, CDR1 MNHEY and CDR2 SMNVEV (reference sequence). CDR3 loop: CASSLSGWGGGNTIYF. CDR3 sequence (DNA): TGTGCCAGCAGTTTATCAGGCTGGGGCGGTGGAAACACCATATATTTT.

This clonotype was observed at least ten times. The chain joins TRBV20-1 to TRBJ1-3; D not resolved. The CDR3 is 13 amino acids. From germline, CDR1 is DFQATT and CDR2 SNEGSKA (reference sequence). V was clipped by 6 bases and J by 4 bases, with 13 bases between them. CDR3 sequence reads: CSAPGAGGNTIYF. The DNA for the CDR3 is TGCAGTGCCCCAGGAGCGGGAGGAAACACCATATATTTT.

This clonotype showed up many times. This chain links TRBV28 with TRBJ2-4; no reliable D call. Trimming stripped 5 bases from V and 7 bases from J, with 15 bases between. CDR3 length: 14 residues. Germline CDR1 reads MDHEN; CDR2 reads SYDVKM. CDR3 DNA sequence: TGTGCCAGCAGTCCCAACGGGCTCGTGAACATTCAGTACTTC. This sequence encodes CASSPNGLVNIQYF.

At least ten counts were recorded for this clonotype. V and J are TRBV27 and TRBJ1-1; possible D gene TRBD1, 5 bases. V lost 5 bases and J 0 bases, leaving 31 bases between the germline ends. Germline CDR1 and CDR2: MNHEY and SMNVEV (reference sequence). This CDR3 contains 21 residues. For the CDR3, the DNA is TGTGCCAGCAGTCGGTTCGCCTTGAGGGGCAACACCCAGGGCATGAACACTGAAGCTTTCTTT. Translated: CASSRFALRGNTQGMNTEAFF.

This clonotype was observed at least ten times. The chain recombines TRBV4-2 with TRBJ1-2; a possible D gene is TRBD1 (6 bases). CDR3 length: 16 residues. Trimming pared 4 bases from V and 4 bases from J, leaving 19 bases between. Looked up from germline, CDR1 is LGHNA and CDR2 is YNFKEQ. Here the CDR3 reads CASSPRVGGDLYGYTF. In DNA, the CDR3 is TGTGCCAGCAGCCCTAGAGTAGGGGGGGACCTCTATGGCTACACCTTC.

This clonotype was detected a few times. The chain employs TRBV6-2 or TRBV6-3 and TRBJ2-2; no clear D gene. Germline CDR1 reads MNHEY; CDR2 reads SVGEGT. V was trimmed by 0 bases and J by 6 bases, leaving 14 bases between them. The CDR3 spans 16 residues. CDR3 residues: CASSYSLTADPGELFF. CDR3 nucleotide sequence: TGTGCCAGCAGTTACTCGTTAACGGCAGATCCCGGGGAGCTGTTTTTT.

This clonotype occurred many times. The chain has TRBV29-1 and TRBJ1-1; D gene uncertain. From germline, CDR1 is SQVTM and CDR2 ANQGSEA. V lost 4 bases and J lost 1, with 10 bases in between. The CDR3 runs 13 residues. DNA for the CDR3: TGCAGCGTTGGTCGGCAGCAGAACACTGAAGCTTTCTTT. This encodes CSVGRQQNTEAFF.

This clonotype was picked up many times. The chain couples TRBV7-9 to TRBJ1-1, with a tentative D call TRBD1 (5 bases). V dropped 5 bases and J dropped 3 bases, with 16 bases sitting between them. The germline gives CDR1 SEHNR, CDR2 FQNEAQ (reference sequence). The CDR3 runs 15 residues. CDR3 protein: CASSLGPTAYTEAFF. In DNA, the CDR3 is TGTGCCAGCAGCCTGGGACCGACAGCGTACACTGAAGCTTTCTTT.